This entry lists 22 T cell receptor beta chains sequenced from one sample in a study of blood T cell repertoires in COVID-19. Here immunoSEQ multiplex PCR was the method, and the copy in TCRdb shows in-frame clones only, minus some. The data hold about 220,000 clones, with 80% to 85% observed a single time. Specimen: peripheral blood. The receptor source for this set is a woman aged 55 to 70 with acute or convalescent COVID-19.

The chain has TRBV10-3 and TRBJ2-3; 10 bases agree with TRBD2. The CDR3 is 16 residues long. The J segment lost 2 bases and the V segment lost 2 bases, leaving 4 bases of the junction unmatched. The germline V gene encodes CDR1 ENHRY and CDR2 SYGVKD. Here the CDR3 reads CAISEASGGYTDTQYF. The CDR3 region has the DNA TGTGCCATCAGTGAGGCTAGCGGGGGATACACAGATACGCAGTATTTT.

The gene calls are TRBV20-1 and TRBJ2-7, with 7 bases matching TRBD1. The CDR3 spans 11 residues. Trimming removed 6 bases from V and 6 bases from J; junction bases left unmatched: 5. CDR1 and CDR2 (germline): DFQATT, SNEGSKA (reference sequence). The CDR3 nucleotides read TGCAGTGCCAAAGGGGGCTTCGAGCAGTACTTC. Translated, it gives CSAKGGFEQYF.

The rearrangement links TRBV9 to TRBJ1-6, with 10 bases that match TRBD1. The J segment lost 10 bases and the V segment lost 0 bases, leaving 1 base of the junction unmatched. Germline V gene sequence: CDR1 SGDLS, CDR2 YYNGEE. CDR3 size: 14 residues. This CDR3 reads CASSVGTGGSPLHF. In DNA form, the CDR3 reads TGTGCCAGCAGCGTAGGGACAGGGGGATCACCCCTCCACTTT.

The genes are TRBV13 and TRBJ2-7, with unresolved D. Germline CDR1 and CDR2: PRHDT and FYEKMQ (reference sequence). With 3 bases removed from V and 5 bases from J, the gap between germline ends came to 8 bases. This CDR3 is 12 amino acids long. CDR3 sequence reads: CASSFWANEQYF. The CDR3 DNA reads TGTGCCAGCAGCTTTTGGGCCAACGAGCAGTACTTC.

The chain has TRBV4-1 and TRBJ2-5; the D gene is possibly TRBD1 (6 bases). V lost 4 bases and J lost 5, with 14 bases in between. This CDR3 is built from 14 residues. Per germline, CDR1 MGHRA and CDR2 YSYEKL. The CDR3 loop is CASSPQGRRETQYF. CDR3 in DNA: TGCGCCAGCAGCCCACAGGGACGTAGGGAGACCCAGTACTTC.

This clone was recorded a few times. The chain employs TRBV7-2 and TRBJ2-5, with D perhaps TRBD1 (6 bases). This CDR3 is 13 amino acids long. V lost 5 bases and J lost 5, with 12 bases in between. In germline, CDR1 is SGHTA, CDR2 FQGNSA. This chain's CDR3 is CASSHRQEETQYF. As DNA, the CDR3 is TGTGCCAGCAGCCATAGACAGGAGGAGACCCAGTACTTC.

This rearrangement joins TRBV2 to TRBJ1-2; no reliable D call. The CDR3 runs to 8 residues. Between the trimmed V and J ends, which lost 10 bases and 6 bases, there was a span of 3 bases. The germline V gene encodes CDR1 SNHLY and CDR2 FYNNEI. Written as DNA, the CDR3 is TGTGCCACGGATGGCTACACCTTC. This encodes CATDGYTF.

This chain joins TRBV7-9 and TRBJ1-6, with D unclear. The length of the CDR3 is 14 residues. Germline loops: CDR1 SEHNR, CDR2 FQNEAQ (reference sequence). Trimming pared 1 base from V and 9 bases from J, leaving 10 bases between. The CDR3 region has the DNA TGTGCCAGCAGCTTAGACCCTACGGGTTCACCCCTCCACTTT. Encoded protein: CASSLDPTGSPLHF.

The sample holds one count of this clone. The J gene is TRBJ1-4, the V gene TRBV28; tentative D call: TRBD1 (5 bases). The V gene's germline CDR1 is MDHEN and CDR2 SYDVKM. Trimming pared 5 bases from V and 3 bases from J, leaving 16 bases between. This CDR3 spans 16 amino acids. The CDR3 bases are TGTGCCAGCAGTACAACGGCAGGGAACCCTAATGAAAAACTGTTTTTT. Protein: CASSTTAGNPNEKLFF.

The CDR3 coding sequence is TGCGCCAGCAGCTTGTTTAGCGGGACTATGAACACTGAAGCTTTCTTT. Its translation is CASSLFSGTMNTEAFF. The rearrangement uses TRBV5-1 and TRBJ1-1; tentatively, D is TRBD1 (5 bases). V lost 1 base and J 0 bases, leaving 13 bases between the germline ends. The germline CDR1 and CDR2 sequences are SGHRS and YFSETQ. The CDR3 extends over 16 amino acids.

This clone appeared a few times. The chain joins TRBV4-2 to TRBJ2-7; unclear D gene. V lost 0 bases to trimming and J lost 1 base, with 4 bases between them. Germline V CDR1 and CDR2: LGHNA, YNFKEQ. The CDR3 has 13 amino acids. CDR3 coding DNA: TGTGCCAGCAGCCAAGATCTATCCTACGAGCAGTACTTC. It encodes CASSQDLSYEQYF.

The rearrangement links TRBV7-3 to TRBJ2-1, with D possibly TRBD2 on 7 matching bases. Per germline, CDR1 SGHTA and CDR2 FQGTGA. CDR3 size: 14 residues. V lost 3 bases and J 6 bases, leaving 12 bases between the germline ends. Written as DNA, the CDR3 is TGTGCCAGCAGCTTCTTTGGGGGGGCCAATGAGCAGTTCTTC. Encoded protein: CASSFFGGANEQFF.

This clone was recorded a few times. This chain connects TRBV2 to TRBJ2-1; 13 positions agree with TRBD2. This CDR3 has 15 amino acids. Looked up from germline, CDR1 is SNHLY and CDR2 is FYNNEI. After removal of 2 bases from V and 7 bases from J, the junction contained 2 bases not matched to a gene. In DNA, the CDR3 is TGTGCCAGCAGTGAATGGACTAGCGGGGGAAATGAGCAGTTCTTC. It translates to CASSEWTSGGNEQFF.

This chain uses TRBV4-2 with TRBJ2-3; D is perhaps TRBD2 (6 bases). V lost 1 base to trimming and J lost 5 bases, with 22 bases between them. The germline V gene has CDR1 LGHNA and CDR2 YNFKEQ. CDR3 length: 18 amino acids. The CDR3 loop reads CASSQVIGTRRLVDTQYF. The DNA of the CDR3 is TGTGCCAGCAGCCAAGTAATAGGGACTCGCAGGTTGGTAGATACGCAGTATTTT.

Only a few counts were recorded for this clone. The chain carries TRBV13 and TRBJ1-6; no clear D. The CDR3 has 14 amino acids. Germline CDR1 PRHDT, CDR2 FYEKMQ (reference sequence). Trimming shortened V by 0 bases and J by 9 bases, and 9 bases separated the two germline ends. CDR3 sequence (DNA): TGTGCCAGCAGCTTAGGCCCCAGTGGTTCACCCCTCCACTTT. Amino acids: CASSLGPSGSPLHF. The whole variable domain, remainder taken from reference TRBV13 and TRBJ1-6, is AAGVIQSPRHLIKEKRETATLKCYPIPRHDTVYWYQQGPGQDPQFLISFYEKMQSDKGSIPDRFSAQQFSDYHSELNMSSLELGDSALYFCASSLGPSGSPLHFGNGTRLTVT.

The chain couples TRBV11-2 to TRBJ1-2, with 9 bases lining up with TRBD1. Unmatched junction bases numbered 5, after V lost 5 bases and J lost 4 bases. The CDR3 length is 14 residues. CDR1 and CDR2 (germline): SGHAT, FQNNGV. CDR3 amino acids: CASSLTGGSYGYTF. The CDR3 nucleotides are TGTGCCAGCAGCCTAACAGGGGGCAGCTATGGCTACACCTTC.

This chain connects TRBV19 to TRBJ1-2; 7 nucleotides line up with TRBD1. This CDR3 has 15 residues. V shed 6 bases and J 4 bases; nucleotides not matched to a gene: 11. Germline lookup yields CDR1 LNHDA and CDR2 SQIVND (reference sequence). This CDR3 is CASSSGGTASYGYTF. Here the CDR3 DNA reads TGTGCCAGTAGCTCAGGCGGGACAGCGAGCTATGGCTACACCTTC.

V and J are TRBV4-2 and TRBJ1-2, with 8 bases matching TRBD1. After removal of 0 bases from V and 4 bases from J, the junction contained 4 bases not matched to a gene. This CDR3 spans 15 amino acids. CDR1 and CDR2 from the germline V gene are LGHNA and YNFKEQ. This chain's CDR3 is CASSQEGQAIYGYTF. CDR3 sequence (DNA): TGTGCCAGCAGCCAAGAGGGACAGGCTATCTATGGCTACACCTTC.

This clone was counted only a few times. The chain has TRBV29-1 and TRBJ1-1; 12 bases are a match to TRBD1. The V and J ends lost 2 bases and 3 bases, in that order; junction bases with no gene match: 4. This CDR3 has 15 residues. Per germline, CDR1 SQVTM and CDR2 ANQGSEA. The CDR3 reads CSVEKGQGADTEAFF. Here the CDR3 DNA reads TGCAGCGTTGAAAAGGGACAGGGGGCGGACACTGAAGCTTTCTTT.

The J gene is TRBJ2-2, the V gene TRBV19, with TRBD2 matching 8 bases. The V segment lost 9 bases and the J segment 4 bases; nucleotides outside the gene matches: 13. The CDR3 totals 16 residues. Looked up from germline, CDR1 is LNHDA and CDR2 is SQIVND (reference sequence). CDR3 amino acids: CASQKGGGPSTGELFF. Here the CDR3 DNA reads TGTGCCAGCCAAAAGGGCGGGGGGCCGAGCACCGGGGAGCTGTTTTTT. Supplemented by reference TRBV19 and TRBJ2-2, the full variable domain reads DGGITQSPKYLFRKEGQNVTLSCEQNLNHDAMYWYRQDPGQGLRLIYYSQIVNDFQKGDIAEGYSVSREKKESFPLTVTSAQKNPTAFYLCASQKGGGPSTGELFFGEGSRLTVL.

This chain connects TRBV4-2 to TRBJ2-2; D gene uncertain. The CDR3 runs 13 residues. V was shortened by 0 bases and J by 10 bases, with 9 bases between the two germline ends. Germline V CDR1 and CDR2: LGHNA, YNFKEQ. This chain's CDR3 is CASSQDPGVELFF. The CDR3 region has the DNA TGTGCCAGCAGCCAAGACCCCGGAGTGGAGCTGTTTTTT.

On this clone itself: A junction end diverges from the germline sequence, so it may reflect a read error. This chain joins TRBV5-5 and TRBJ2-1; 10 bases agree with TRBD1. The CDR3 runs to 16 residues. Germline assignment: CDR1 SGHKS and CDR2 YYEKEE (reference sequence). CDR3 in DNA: TGTGCCAGCACCTTGATTGGGGGACAGGGGTTGAAAGAGCAGTTCTTC. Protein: CASTLIGGQGLKEQFF.